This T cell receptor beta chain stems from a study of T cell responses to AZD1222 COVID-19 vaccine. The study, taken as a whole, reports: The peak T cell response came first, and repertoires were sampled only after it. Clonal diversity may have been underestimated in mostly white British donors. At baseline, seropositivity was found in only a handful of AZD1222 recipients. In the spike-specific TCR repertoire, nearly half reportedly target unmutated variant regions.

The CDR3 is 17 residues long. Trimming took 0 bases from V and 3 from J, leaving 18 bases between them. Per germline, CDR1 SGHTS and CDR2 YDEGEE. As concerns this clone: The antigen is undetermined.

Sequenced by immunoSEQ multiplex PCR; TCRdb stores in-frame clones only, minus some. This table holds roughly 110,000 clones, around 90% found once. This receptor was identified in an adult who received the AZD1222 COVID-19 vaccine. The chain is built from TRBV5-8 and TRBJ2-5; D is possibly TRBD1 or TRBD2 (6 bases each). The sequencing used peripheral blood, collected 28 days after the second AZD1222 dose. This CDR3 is CASSLVGGQVLKETQYF. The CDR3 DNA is TGTGCCAGCAGCTTGGTAGGGGGGCAGGTGTTAAAAGAGACCCAGTACTTC.